One and the same sample provided the 17 T cell receptor beta chains below, sequenced in a study of shared T cell receptors in the human thymus. This table comes from immunoSEQ multiplex PCR, and its TCRdb copy is limited to in-frame clones, with some not included. The sample has about 710,000 clones; 70% to 90% are singletons. The data were also submitted as part of a second study, on human thymus T cells.

Sequences were obtained from thymocytes. The receptors shown here come from a boy under three years old with a congenital heart defect.

V is TRBV2 and J is TRBJ2-7, with a weak D call TRBD1 (5 bases). This CDR3 is 16 amino acids long. Trimming shortened V by 2 bases and J by 7 bases, and 21 bases separated the two germline ends. Germline CDR1 is SNHLY and CDR2 is FYNNEI. This CDR3 reads CASSELFLYQGVEQYF. The DNA of the CDR3 is TGTGCCAGCAGTGAACTGTTCCTTTACCAGGGCGTAGAGCAGTACTTC.

The chain couples TRBV4-3 to TRBJ2-5, with 9 bases identical to TRBD2. From germline, CDR1 is LGHNA and CDR2 YSLEER. The CDR3 extends over 16 amino acids. Losses at the gene ends were 0 bases for V and 5 bases for J; bases not matched to a gene: 7. The CDR3 bases are TGCGCCAGCAGCCAAGATGACCAGCGGGGGGCTGAGACCCAGTACTTC. This codes for CASSQDDQRGAETQYF.

This chain joins TRBV11-1 and TRBJ1-2, with 7 positions matching TRBD1. The germline gives CDR1 SGHAT, CDR2 FQDESV (reference sequence). V lost 4 bases, J lost 5 bases, and 4 bases stayed unmatched. The CDR3 loop spans 13 amino acids. CDR3: CASSSGQRYGYTF. In DNA, the CDR3 is TGTGCCAGCAGCTCGGGACAGCGGTATGGCTACACCTTC.

The CDR3 sequence is CASSPQEGGQPQHF. The CDR3 bases are TGTGCCAGCTCACCTCAGGAGGGGGGGCAGCCCCAGCATTTT. The V gene is TRBV18, the J gene TRBJ1-5; D perhaps matches TRBD1 (6 bases). Trimming removed 3 bases at V and 7 bases at J, with 13 bases between. In germline, CDR1 is KGHSH, CDR2 LQKENI. The length of the CDR3 is 14 residues.

The chain employs TRBV29-1 and TRBJ1-1; the match to TRBD1 covers 7 bases. CDR1 and CDR2 (germline): SQVTM, ANQGSEA. The junction had 10 bases not matched to a gene; V was cut back by 3 bases and J by 3 bases. CDR3 length: 15 residues. CDR3 protein: CSVESSRGIDTEAFF. CDR3 nucleotide sequence: TGCAGCGTTGAGTCCTCCAGGGGGATAGACACTGAAGCTTTCTTT.

The chain joins TRBV6-1 to TRBJ1-2, with TRBD1 identical over 8 bases. The CDR3 totals 14 residues. Germline-derived CDR1 and CDR2 are MNHNS and SASEGT. V dropped 6 bases and J dropped 3; count of bases not matched to a gene: 6. In nucleotides, the CDR3 is TGTGCCAGCAGCGCCAGGGGGCTTGACTATGGCTACACCTTC. Its protein is CASSARGLDYGYTF.

This sequence joins TRBV6-5 and TRBJ1-4; 7 bases fit TRBD1. J was trimmed by 0 bases and V by 2 bases; bases with no gene match: 0. CDR3 length: 15 residues. Germline V lookup: CDR1 MNHEY, CDR2 SVGAGI. The CDR3 bases are TGTGCCAGCAGTTACGGACAGGCAACTAATGAAAAACTGTTTTTT. Translated, it gives CASSYGQATNEKLFF.

The chain carries TRBV9 and TRBJ1-2; D is ambiguous. The germline gives CDR1 SGDLS, CDR2 YYNGEE. This CDR3 is 13 amino acids long. Trimming removed 6 bases at V and 6 bases at J, with 15 bases between. The CDR3 DNA is TGTGCCAGCAATCGTAGAGTCGGGGATGGCTACACCTTC. Residues: CASNRRVGDGYTF.

The chain's CDR3 is CASSPPSGGVETSGSSYEQYF. In DNA form, the CDR3 reads TGTGCCAGCAGCCCTCCTTCAGGGGGGGTAGAGACTAGCGGGAGCTCCTACGAGCAGTACTTC. The rearrangement uses TRBV2 and TRBJ2-7; TRBD2 agrees at 12 bases. CDR1 and CDR2 from the germline V gene are SNHLY and FYNNEI. The CDR3 runs 21 residues. After removal of 6 bases from V and 0 bases from J, the junction contained 21 bases not matched to a gene.

The chain uses TRBV7-6 and TRBJ2-7; D gene unclear. In germline, CDR1 is SGHVS, CDR2 FNYEAQ. This CDR3 comprises 14 residues. V was shortened by 1 base and J by 2 bases, with 9 bases between the two germline ends. This CDR3 is CASSLVGRPYEQYF. The CDR3 DNA reads as TGTGCCAGCAGCTTAGTGGGCAGGCCCTACGAGCAGTACTTC. The full variable domain, with the rest looked up from reference TRBV7-6 and TRBJ2-7, is GAGVSQSPRYKVTKRGQDVALRCDPISGHVSLYWYRQALGQGPEFLTYFNYEAQQDKSGLPNDRFSAERPEGSISTLTIQRTEQRDSAMYRCASSLVGRPYEQYFGPGTRLTVT.

CDR3 coding DNA: TGCGCCAGCAGCTTGGGGAGCGGGGTAAGGCAAGAGACCCAGTACTTC. Translating gives CASSLGSGVRQETQYF. This chain uses TRBV5-1 with TRBJ2-5; 7 bases map to TRBD2. The CDR3 covers 16 residues. Germline assignment: CDR1 SGHRS and CDR2 YFSETQ. Losses at the gene ends were 0 bases for V and 2 bases for J; bases not matched to a gene: 7.

This clone was seen a handful of times. This chain links TRBV4-3 with TRBJ1-6; no reliable D call. With 4 bases removed from V and 5 bases from J, the gap between germline ends came to 12 bases. CDR1 is LGHNA, CDR2 YSLEER, per germline. This CDR3 region has 15 residues. CDR3 sequence reads: CASSLGGPNNSPLHF. CDR3 nucleotide sequence: TGCGCCAGCAGCCTGGGTGGGCCCAATAATTCACCCCTCCACTTT.

V gene TRBV2 combines with J gene TRBJ2-1; 9 bases agree with TRBD2. This CDR3 has 15 residues. The V segment lost 6 bases and the J segment 5 bases; nucleotides outside the gene matches: 8. CDR1 and CDR2 (germline): SNHLY, FYNNEI. CDR3 loop: CASRMTSGSNNEQFF. The CDR3 DNA sequence: TGTGCCAGCAGGATGACTAGCGGATCCAACAATGAGCAGTTCTTC.

The chain uses TRBV12-5 and TRBJ2-7; no definite D call. V was shortened by 6 bases and J by 3 bases, with 12 bases between the two germline ends. Germline values: CDR1 LGHNT, CDR2 FRNRAP. This CDR3 is 13 amino acids long. The CDR3 DNA is TGTGCTAGTGGACTCGACGGAGACTACGAGCAGTACTTC. It specifies CASGLDGDYEQYF.

A single count supports this clone. The chain combines TRBV4-3 with TRBJ2-1; 8 bases agree with TRBD1. This CDR3 comprises 17 residues. The junction had 6 bases not matched to a gene; V was cut back by 0 bases and J by 2 bases. The germline CDR1 and CDR2 sequences are LGHNA and YSLEER. The CDR3 DNA is TGCGCCAGCAGCCAAGATAGATGCAGGGGGCCCTACAATGAGCAGTTCTTC. Its translation: CASSQDRCRGPYNEQFF.

This clone was seen a single time. The J gene is TRBJ1-5, the V gene TRBV28; 11 bases align to TRBD1. Trimming cost V 6 bases and J 3 bases; bases outside gene matches: 13. This CDR3 has 18 amino acids. CDR1 MDHEN and CDR2 SYDVKM come from the germline V gene. The chain's CDR3 is CASSLGGTGGHINQPQHF. The CDR3, as DNA: TGTGCCAGCAGCCTCGGGGGGACAGGGGGACATATCAATCAGCCCCAGCATTTT.

Written as DNA, the CDR3 is TGTGCCAGCAGTGGTTCAAAAGGGGCATTACAAGAGACCCAGTACTTC. Translated, it gives CASSGSKGALQETQYF. V is TRBV27 and J is TRBJ2-5; D perhaps matches TRBD1 (5 bases). Germline V gene lookup returns CDR1 MNHEY and CDR2 SMNVEV (reference sequence). Trimming removed 5 bases from V and 2 bases from J, with 18 bases in between. The CDR3 covers 16 residues.